These 28 T cell receptor beta chains were all obtained from the same sample, sequenced in a study of control samples from healthy donors and cancer patients. Clones were sequenced by immunoSEQ multiplex PCR, and TCRdb holds only the in-frame ones, with some missing. Of around 110,000 clones detected, more than 75% appear once; the ten largest clones hold 2.3%. Input material: blood. The receptor source for this set is a woman in her seventies in good health.

J is TRBJ1-2 and V is TRBV4-2; D is unclear. V lost 4 bases and J 1 base, leaving 4 bases between the germline ends. This CDR3 region has 12 residues. Germline CDR1 reads LGHNA; CDR2 reads YNFKEQ. The CDR3 region has the DNA TGTGCCAGCAGCCGAGATAACTATGGCTACACCTTC. This codes for CASSRDNYGYTF.

This chain links TRBV27 with TRBJ1-6; D uncertain. Germline CDR1 reads MNHEY; CDR2 reads SMNVEV (reference sequence). Trimming shortened V by 2 bases and J by 0 bases, and 8 bases separated the two germline ends. CDR3 length: 16 residues. The CDR3 loop is CASSLLKSSYNSPLHF. In DNA form, the CDR3 reads TGTGCCAGCAGTTTACTGAAGAGCTCCTATAATTCACCCCTCCACTTT.

The V gene is TRBV7-9, the J gene TRBJ1-1; D not resolved. The CDR3 spans 15 residues. Germline V gene lookup returns CDR1 SEHNR and CDR2 FQNEAQ (reference sequence). V lost 1 base and J 3 bases, leaving 12 bases between the germline ends. In nucleotides, the CDR3 is TGTGCCAGCAGCTTAGGGGTCCGGACTTACACTGAAGCTTTCTTT. It translates to CASSLGVRTYTEAFF.

The chain has TRBV7-2 and TRBJ1-2; D is unclear. The germline V gene encodes CDR1 SGHTA and CDR2 FQGNSA. This CDR3 spans 13 amino acids. Trimming pared 1 base from V and 8 bases from J, leaving 11 bases between. DNA for the CDR3: TGTGCCAGCAGCTTAGACCAGGTGGGGGGCTACACCTTC. This codes for CASSLDQVGGYTF.

The chain joins TRBV7-8 to TRBJ2-1; D unclear. The CDR3 contains 14 residues. From germline, CDR1 is SGHVS and CDR2 FQNEAQ. Trimming took 5 bases from V and 10 from J, leaving 18 bases between them. This CDR3 reads CASSPSELSGEQFF. Written as DNA, the CDR3 is TGTGCCAGCAGCCCCAGCGAATTGTCCGGAGAGCAGTTCTTC.

The genes are TRBV30 and TRBJ2-3; 7 nucleotides match TRBD1. The J segment lost 0 bases and the V segment lost 5 bases, leaving 5 bases of the junction unmatched. This CDR3 is 14 amino acids long. Germline V gene sequence: CDR1 GTSNPN, CDR2 SVGIG (reference sequence). The CDR3 region is CAWPNRGSTDTQYF. Here the CDR3 DNA reads TGTGCCTGGCCGAACAGGGGAAGCACAGATACGCAGTATTTT.

This clone was recorded once. The chain links TRBV12-3 or TRBV12-4 to TRBJ2-5; a weak D match, TRBD1 (5 bases). The V end lost 8 bases, the J end lost 1 base, and 11 bases lay between the germline ends. The CDR3 is 13 residues long. Written as DNA, the CDR3 is TGTGCCAGCGGGGCGTGGGCCCAAGAGACCCAGTACTTC. The encoded protein is CASGAWAQETQYF.

The gene calls are TRBV7-9 and TRBJ2-5; 10 nucleotides align to TRBD1. CDR1 SEHNR and CDR2 FQNEAQ come from the germline V gene (reference sequence). The CDR3 has 16 amino acids. V gave up 0 bases and J gave up 3 bases; unmatched junction bases: 4. CDR3 loop: CASSLARGTGEETQYF. DNA for the CDR3: TGTGCCAGCAGCTTAGCGCGGGGGACAGGGGAAGAGACCCAGTACTTC.

The chain carries TRBV6-6 and TRBJ1-1; tentatively, D is TRBD1 (5 bases). The length of the CDR3 is 15 residues. The germline gives CDR1 MNHNY, CDR2 SVGAGI (reference sequence). V lost 0 bases and J 0 bases, leaving 8 bases between the germline ends. CDR3 region: CASSYSRGVNTEAFF. The CDR3 DNA follows: TGTGCCAGCAGTTACTCGAGGGGCGTGAACACTGAAGCTTTCTTT.

This clone came up a few times. The chain uses TRBV7-9 and TRBJ1-1; 7 bases align to TRBD1. The V segment lost 6 bases and the J segment 1 base; nucleotides outside the gene matches: 2. The CDR3 has 13 amino acids. Germline V gives CDR1 SEHNR, CDR2 FQNEAQ (reference sequence). The CDR3 loop reads CASRRQGNTEAFF. In nucleotides, the CDR3 is TGTGCCAGCAGGAGACAGGGGAACACTGAAGCTTTCTTT.

This chain uses TRBV2 with TRBJ1-2; TRBD1 might be the D (5 bases). The germline V gene encodes CDR1 SNHLY and CDR2 FYNNEI. Trimming removed 7 bases at V and 0 bases at J, with 18 bases between. The CDR3 consists of 16 residues. CDR3 sequence: CASTTLLGATNYGYTF. CDR3 DNA: TGTGCCAGCACCACCCTCTTAGGGGCGACTAACTATGGCTACACCTTC.

CDR3 bases: TGTGCCATCAGACTGACTAGGGACACAGATACGCAGTATTTT. It specifies CAIRLTRDTDTQYF. The genes are TRBV10-3 and TRBJ2-3; weak D call: TRBD2 (6 bases). The length of the CDR3 is 14 residues. Trimming removed 6 bases at V and 2 bases at J, with 12 bases between. Germline-derived CDR1 and CDR2 are ENHRY and SYGVKD.

The rearrangement links TRBV7-6 to TRBJ2-5; D perhaps matches TRBD2 (5 bases). The CDR3 has 17 residues. CDR1 SGHVS and CDR2 FNYEAQ come from the germline V gene. V was cut by 5 bases and J by 1 base, with 20 bases left in between. The DNA for the CDR3 is TGTGCCAGCAGCCAGTTGTCAGGAGGACGGCCCCAAGAGACCCAGTACTTC. It encodes CASSQLSGGRPQETQYF.

This chain connects TRBV5-4 to TRBJ2-7; D possibly matches TRBD1 or TRBD2 (6 bases each). The CDR3 is 13 amino acids. V lost 2 bases to trimming and J lost 2 bases, with 8 bases between them. From germline, CDR1 is SGHNT and CDR2 YYREEE (reference sequence). CDR3 DNA sequence: TGTGCCAGCAGCTTTCGGGGGCCCTACGAGCAGTACTTC. It is translated as CASSFRGPYEQYF.

The V gene is TRBV25-1, the J gene TRBJ1-1; 7 positions agree with TRBD1. The junction had 4 bases not matched to a gene; V was cut back by 6 bases and J by 3 bases. The CDR3 loop spans 13 amino acids. Germline values: CDR1 MGHDK, CDR2 SYGVNS. CDR3 region: CASRETGDTEAFF. CDR3 coding DNA: TGTGCCAGCAGGGAAACAGGGGACACTGAAGCTTTCTTT.

The gene calls are TRBV9 and TRBJ1-1; 7 positions agree with TRBD1. The CDR3 sequence is 13 residues long. V shed 3 bases, J shed 4 bases, and the junction held 3 bases outside the gene matches. Germline V gives CDR1 SGDLS, CDR2 YYNGEE. As DNA, the CDR3 is TGTGCCAGCAGCGGAGGACAGGCCACTGAAGCTTTCTTT. Amino acids: CASSGGQATEAFF.

The chain links TRBV24-1 to TRBJ2-6; 8 positions agree with TRBD1. J lost 2 bases, V lost 2 bases, and 16 bases had no gene match. Germline V gives CDR1 KGHDR, CDR2 SFDVKD. This CDR3 spans 21 amino acids. CDR3 DNA sequence: TGTGCCACCAGTGATTCCTGGCCTCCGGACAGGGTGGTTACTGGGGCCAACGTCCTGACTTTC. Its protein product is CATSDSWPPDRVVTGANVLTF.

V gene TRBV24-1 combines with J gene TRBJ2-5; tentatively, D is TRBD1 (6 bases). The V and J ends lost 1 base and 5 bases respectively, with 7 bases between them. The CDR3 runs to 13 residues. The V gene's germline CDR1 is KGHDR and CDR2 SFDVKD. The CDR3 DNA follows: TGTGCCACCAGTGATTTTGGGGGCGAGACCCAGTACTTC. Its protein is CATSDFGGETQYF.

This clone was counted a few times. The chain employs TRBV27 and TRBJ1-2; 8 nucleotides line up with TRBD1. The J segment lost 8 bases and the V segment lost 3 bases, leaving 5 bases of the junction unmatched. Germline V gives CDR1 MNHEY, CDR2 SMNVEV (reference sequence). The CDR3 covers 13 residues. The CDR3 loop is CASSFGDRFGYTF. CDR3 DNA sequence: TGTGCCAGCAGTTTTGGGGACAGGTTCGGCTACACCTTC.

The chain uses TRBV5-1 and TRBJ2-7; D is perhaps TRBD1 (5 bases). V was clipped by 4 bases and J by 0 bases, with 14 bases between them. The germline V gene has CDR1 SGHRS and CDR2 YFSETQ. The CDR3 covers 15 residues. The CDR3 DNA reads TGCGCCAGCAGCGGCCGCAGGGTTAGCTCCTACGAGCAGTACTTC. Protein product: CASSGRRVSSYEQYF.

V and J are TRBV6-5 and TRBJ1-6, with D hard to call. The CDR3 totals 13 residues. V was pared by 6 bases and J by 10 bases, with 13 bases between. Germline CDR1 MNHEY, CDR2 SVGAGI. DNA for the CDR3: TGTGCCAGCAGACCGGCCAGCAAATCACCCCTCCACTTT. Translating it yields CASRPASKSPLHF.

V and J are TRBV10-3 and TRBJ2-5; 7 bases agree with TRBD2. The V segment lost 6 bases and the J segment 3 bases; nucleotides outside the gene matches: 4. This CDR3 spans 13 amino acids. Germline values: CDR1 ENHRY, CDR2 SYGVKD. Here the CDR3 reads CAISGGREETQYF. The CDR3 DNA sequence: TGTGCCATCAGCGGGGGGAGAGAAGAGACCCAGTACTTC.

The chain joins TRBV24-1 to TRBJ1-5; D unclear. CDR3 length: 15 residues. V lost 5 bases and J lost 0, with 10 bases in between. Germline assignment: CDR1 KGHDR and CDR2 SFDVKD. The CDR3 sequence is CATSVEEASNQPQHF. DNA for the CDR3: TGTGCCACCAGTGTCGAAGAGGCTAGCAATCAGCCCCAGCATTTT.

The chain joins TRBV7-2 to TRBJ2-3, with a tentative D call TRBD2 (5 bases). V shed 1 base and J shed 1 base, with 9 bases lying between them. This CDR3 spans 15 amino acids. The germline gives CDR1 SGHTA, CDR2 FQGNSA. This CDR3 reads CASSLGGMGTDTQYF. The CDR3 DNA follows: TGTGCCAGCAGCTTAGGAGGGATGGGCACAGATACGCAGTATTTT.

The J gene is TRBJ1-2, the V gene TRBV29-1, with TRBD1 matching 7 bases. CDR3 length: 13 amino acids. With V trimmed by 1 base and J by 7 bases, 6 bases remained unmatched. Germline V lookup: CDR1 SQVTM, CDR2 ANQGSEA. CDR3 in amino acids: CSVEGHPGGGYTF. In DNA form, the CDR3 reads TGCAGCGTTGAAGGCCACCCAGGGGGTGGCTACACCTTC.

The chain carries TRBV4-1 and TRBJ1-2; D unresolved. Trimming stripped 1 base from V and 4 bases from J, with 13 bases between. Germline lookup yields CDR1 MGHRA and CDR2 YSYEKL. The CDR3 contains 15 residues. The chain's CDR3 is CASSQGLGFGYGYTF. The CDR3 bases are TGCGCCAGCAGCCAAGGGTTGGGGTTTGGCTATGGCTACACCTTC.

This rearrangement joins TRBV27 to TRBJ1-1, with unresolved D. From germline, CDR1 is MNHEY and CDR2 SMNVEV (reference sequence). This CDR3 is 13 amino acids long. V dropped 1 base and J dropped 4 bases, with 7 bases sitting between them. CDR3 nucleotide sequence: TGTGCCAGCAGTTTATACATTCTCACTGAAGCTTTCTTT. Translated: CASSLYILTEAFF.

This clone has only one observation. This rearrangement joins TRBV19 to TRBJ1-2; D gene uncertain. Germline CDR1 reads LNHDA; CDR2 reads SQIVND (reference sequence). The CDR3 covers 16 residues. Between the trimmed V and J ends, which lost 2 bases and 3 bases, there was a span of 16 bases. The CDR3 sequence is CASSILRAAQDYGYTF. As DNA, the CDR3 is TGTGCCAGTAGTATATTAAGGGCAGCTCAGGACTATGGCTACACCTTC.